These 9 T cell receptor beta chains originate from one sample sequenced in a study of blood T cell repertoires in COVID-19. The repertoire was sequenced with immunoSEQ multiplex PCR; TCRdb's copy has only in-frame clones and lacks some. The sample yields fewer than 300,000 clones, 80% to 95% seen once. The sequencing sample was made of PBMCs or T cells enriched from blood (not recorded which). The receptors were gathered from a woman aged 25 to 39 who had recovered from COVID-19.

The chain recombines TRBV18 with TRBJ2-2, with a possible D match to TRBD2 (6 bases). The CDR3 totals 14 residues. V was pared by 3 bases and J by 3 bases, with 8 bases between. Germline V lookup: CDR1 KGHSH, CDR2 LQKENI. CDR3 in amino acids: CASSPRRDTGELFF. The CDR3 coding sequence is TGTGCCAGCTCACCGCGGAGGGACACCGGGGAGCTGTTTTTT.

V gene TRBV13 combines with J gene TRBJ2-3; 7 bases match TRBD2. J gave up 4 bases and V 6 bases, and 13 bases lay outside the gene matches. Germline loops: CDR1 PRHDT, CDR2 FYEKMQ (reference sequence). This CDR3 is 16 amino acids long. Here the CDR3 reads CASRPSREPGADTQYF. CDR3 nucleotides: TGTGCCAGCAGACCCTCGCGGGAGCCTGGGGCAGATACGCAGTATTTT.

This clone was seen a handful of times. The chain links TRBV28 to TRBJ1-3; maybe TRBD1 (5 bases). CDR3 length equals 17 residues. V was trimmed by 3 bases and J by 0 bases, leaving 15 bases between them. CDR1 is MDHEN, CDR2 SYDVKM, per germline. CDR3 nucleotide sequence: TGTGCCAGCAGTTTTCCCAGGGTAGTGAGCTCTGGAAACACCATATATTTT. This gives the protein CASSFPRVVSSGNTIYF.

V usage is TRBV11-2 and J usage is TRBJ2-1; 10 nucleotides agree with TRBD2. V lost 0 bases and J lost 5; bases outside the gene matches: 10. Per germline, CDR1 SGHAT and CDR2 FQNNGV. The CDR3 has 18 residues. DNA for the CDR3: TGTGCCAGCAGCTTAGAGGGCCGGGAAGCGGGAGGGAACAATGAGCAGTTCTTC. Protein product: CASSLEGREAGGNNEQFF.

Only one count was recorded for this clone. The V call is TRBV6-5, the J call TRBJ1-4; D is possibly TRBD1 (6 bases). The ends were cut back, 7 bases at V and 8 bases at J, with 11 bases in the middle. This CDR3 is built from 12 residues. Germline V CDR1 and CDR2: MNHEY, SVGAGI. The CDR3 DNA reads as TGTGCCAGCAAGACAGGAGTAGAAAAACTGTTTTTT. It codes for CASKTGVEKLFF.

This sequence joins TRBV3-1 (or the pseudogene TRBV3-2) and TRBJ2-7; 7 bases align to TRBD2. This CDR3 has 17 residues. Germline values: CDR1 LGHDT, CDR2 YNNKEL (reference sequence). The J segment lost 4 bases and the V segment lost 2 bases, leaving 14 bases of the junction unmatched. The CDR3 DNA follows: TGTGCCAGCAGCCAAACTACTAGCGACCGGAGAGAGTACGAGCAGTACTTC. Protein sequence: CASSQTTSDRREYEQYF.

The chain employs TRBV20-1 and TRBJ2-5; a weak D match, TRBD1 (5 bases). V was clipped by 7 bases and J by 3 bases, with 9 bases between them. Per the germline V gene, CDR1 is DFQATT and CDR2 is SNEGSKA (reference sequence). The CDR3 sequence is 11 residues long. DNA of the CDR3: TGCAGTGGGCAGGGTGAAGAGACCCAGTACTTC. It specifies CSGQGEETQYF.

The V and J genes are TRBV20-1 and TRBJ1-1; D may be TRBD1 (5 bases). Germline CDR1 is DFQATT and CDR2 is SNEGSKA (reference sequence). The CDR3 is made up of 11 amino acids. The CDR3 DNA sequence: TGCAGGGGGGGGGAGAACACTGAAGCTTTCTTT. This gives the protein CRGGENTEAFF.

CDR3 region: CSVDSGVPTNEKLFF. The CDR3 nucleotides read TGCAGCGTTGACTCAGGGGTACCAACTAATGAAAAACTGTTTTTT. The chain uses TRBV29-1 and TRBJ1-4; D is possibly TRBD1 (6 bases). This CDR3 is built from 15 residues. The V gene's germline CDR1 is SQVTM and CDR2 ANQGSEA. The ends were cut back, 3 bases at V and 0 bases at J, with 11 bases in the middle.